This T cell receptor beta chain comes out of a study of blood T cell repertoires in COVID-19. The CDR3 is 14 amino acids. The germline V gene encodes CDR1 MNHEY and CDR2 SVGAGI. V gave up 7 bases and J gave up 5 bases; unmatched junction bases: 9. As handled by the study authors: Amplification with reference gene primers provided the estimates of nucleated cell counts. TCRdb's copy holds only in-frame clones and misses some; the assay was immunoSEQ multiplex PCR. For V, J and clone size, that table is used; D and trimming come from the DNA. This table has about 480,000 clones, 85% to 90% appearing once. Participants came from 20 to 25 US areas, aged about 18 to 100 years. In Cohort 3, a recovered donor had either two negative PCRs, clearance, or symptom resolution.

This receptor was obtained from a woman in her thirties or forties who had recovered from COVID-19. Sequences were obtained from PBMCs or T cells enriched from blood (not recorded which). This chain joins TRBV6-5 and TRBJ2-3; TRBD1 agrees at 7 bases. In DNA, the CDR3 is TGTGCCAGCAAAAGACAGGGATGGTTAGATACGCAGTATTTT. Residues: CASKRQGWLDTQYF.